This T cell receptor beta chain was documented in a study of liver allograft versus peripheral blood T cells. Study as a whole: Blood and transplanted-liver T cell receptor repertoires from recipients were compared. Points from the study as a whole: The authors reported that T cell receptor repertoires inside liver allografts differed from those in peripheral blood.

This clonotype came up a few times. Antigen: not known. TCRdb used MiXCR to reprocess the reads, holding one entry per CDR3 protein. Here the sample spans around 10,000 distinct CDR3 sequences, 15% to 20% being singletons. The CDR3 runs to 12 residues. V lost 5 bases and J lost 4, with 9 bases in between. CDR1 is ENHRY, CDR2 SYGVKD, per germline. This clonotype was sampled from a human patient who had a liver transplant. Certain T cells may be donor cells from the graft. The rearrangement links TRBV10-3 to TRBJ2-7, with D tentatively TRBD1 (6 bases). In DNA form, the CDR3 reads TGTGCCATCAGTATCGACAGGTACGAGCAGTACTTC. As protein: CAISIDRYEQYF.